This paragraph covers one T cell receptor (beta chain) sequence. Its antigen is not known. This entry comes from a study of shared clonotypes between healthy human individuals. Background on the study: Every donor yielded three CD4 naive, three CD4 memory, two CD8 naive and one CD8 memory plate. General study findings and limits: On the whole, naive subsets had larger estimated richness than memory subsets had.

Data came from immunoSEQ multiplex PCR; TCRdb stores just in-frame clones and leaves some out. Here the sample spans roughly 1,500,000 clones, 95% to 99% being singletons. This receptor was taken from a man aged 30 to 45 in good health. The sample consisted of naive CD4+ T cells sorted from blood. The subset: CD45RA+ positively selected.

The CDR3 coding sequence is TGTGCCAGTGCTACAGGTCCGAGAGGTCAGCCCCAGCATTTT. It encodes CASATGPRGQPQHF. This chain connects TRBV19 to TRBJ1-5, with D possibly TRBD1 on 5 matching bases. CDR3 length: 14 amino acids. With 8 bases removed from V and 6 bases from J, the gap between germline ends came to 17 bases. Germline V CDR1 and CDR2: LNHDA, SQIVND (reference sequence). Together with reference TRBV19 and TRBJ1-5, the CDR3 gives the full variable domain: DGGITQSPKYLFRKEGQNVTLSCEQNLNHDAMYWYRQDPGQGLRLIYYSQIVNDFQKGDIAEGYSVSREKKESFPLTVTSAQKNPTAFYLCASATGPRGQPQHFGDGTRLSIL.